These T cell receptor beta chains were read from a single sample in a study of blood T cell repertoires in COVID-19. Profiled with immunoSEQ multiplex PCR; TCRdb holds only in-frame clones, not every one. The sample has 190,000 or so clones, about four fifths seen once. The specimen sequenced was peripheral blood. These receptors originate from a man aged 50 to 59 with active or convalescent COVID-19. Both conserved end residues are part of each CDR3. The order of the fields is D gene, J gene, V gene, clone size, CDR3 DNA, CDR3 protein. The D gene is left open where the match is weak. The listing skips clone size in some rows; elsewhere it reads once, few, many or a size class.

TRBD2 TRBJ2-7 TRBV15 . TGTGCCACCGCTAGGGATAGCGGGAAAGTCATGGCCTACGAGCAGTACTTC CATARDSGKVMAYEQYF
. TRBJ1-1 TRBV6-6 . TGTGCCAGCAGCACTCGGGGGTACACTGAAGCTTTCTTT CASSTRGYTEAFF
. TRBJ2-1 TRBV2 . TGTGCCAGCAGTCCCCTAGCTCCCAACTACAATGAGCAGTTCTTC CASSPLAPNYNEQFF
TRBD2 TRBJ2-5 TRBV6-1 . TGTGCCAGCAGTGTAGGAGGGGGGACTAGCAGGGTTCGGATCGAGACCCAGTACTTC CASSVGGGTSRVRIETQYF
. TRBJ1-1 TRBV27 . TGTGCCAGCAGCCCCCTCCAAGGAGACACTGAAGCTTTCTTT CASSPLQGDTEAFF
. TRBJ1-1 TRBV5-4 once TGTGCCAGCAGCTTGAAGTCGGGGGAAACAACTGAAGCTTTCTTT CASSLKSGETTEAFF
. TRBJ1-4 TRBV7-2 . TGTGCCAGCAGCCCAGGCGTCCTTTTTGCAACTAATGAAAAACTGTTTTTT CASSPGVLFATNEKLFF
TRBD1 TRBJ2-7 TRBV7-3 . TGTGCCAGCAGCTCAGGGGGCGGGACAATCTACGAGCAGTACTTC CASSSGGGTIYEQYF
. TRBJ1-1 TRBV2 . TGTGCCAGCAGTGAGCCGAGCAAGAACACTGAAGCTTTCTTT CASSEPSKNTEAFF
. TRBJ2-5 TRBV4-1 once TGCGCCAGCAGCCAAGATACGGGGCTCGGGGGAGAGACCCAGTACTTC CASSQDTGLGGETQYF
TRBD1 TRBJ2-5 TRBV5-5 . TGTGCCAGCAGCTTGGCGGGACAGCAAGAGACCCAGTACTTC CASSLAGQQETQYF
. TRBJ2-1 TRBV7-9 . TGTGCCAGCAGCTTGCACGGGGAGATACCCTCGGATGAGCAGTTCTTC CASSLHGEIPSDEQFF
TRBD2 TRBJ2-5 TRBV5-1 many TGCGCCAGCAGCTTCGGACTAGCGGAAGAGACCCAGTACTTC CASSFGLAEETQYF
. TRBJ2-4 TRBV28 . TGTGCCAGCAGTTCCCCAGGGGCTGCCAAAAACATTCAGTACTTC CASSSPGAAKNIQYF
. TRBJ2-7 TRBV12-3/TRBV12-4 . TGTGCCAGCAGTTTGGGCCAGACATACGAGCAGTACTTC CASSLGQTYEQYF
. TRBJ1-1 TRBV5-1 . TGCGCCAGCAGCTTGGAGGGGTTGAACACTGAAGCTTTCTTT CASSLEGLNTEAFF
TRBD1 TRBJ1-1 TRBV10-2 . TGCGCCAGCTCCGGACAGGGATGGACTGAAGCTTTCTTT CASSGQGWTEAFF
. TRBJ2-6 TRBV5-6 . TGTGCCACCCAGCTTTGGATGGGACTGACCTCTGGGGCCAACGTCCTGACTTTC CATQLWMGLTSGANVLTF
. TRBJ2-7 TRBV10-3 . TGTGCCATCAGTGAGTCCTCGAGGAGGGGCGTCTACGAGCAGTACTTC CAISESSRRGVYEQYF
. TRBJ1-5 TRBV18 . TGTGCCAGCTCACCACTATCGGGTAATCAGCCCCAGCATTTT CASSPLSGNQPQHF
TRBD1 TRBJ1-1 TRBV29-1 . TGCAGCGTCCATAGAAAAATTGACAGGGCTAGTGAAGCTTTCTTT CSVHRKIDRASEAFF
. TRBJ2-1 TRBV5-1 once TGCGCCAGCAGCTTAACGGGACACCCTGACAATGAGCAGTTCTTC CASSLTGHPDNEQFF
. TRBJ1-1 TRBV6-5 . TGTGCCAGCAGTTACGTAGTGAACACTGAAGCTTTCTTT CASSYVVNTEAFF